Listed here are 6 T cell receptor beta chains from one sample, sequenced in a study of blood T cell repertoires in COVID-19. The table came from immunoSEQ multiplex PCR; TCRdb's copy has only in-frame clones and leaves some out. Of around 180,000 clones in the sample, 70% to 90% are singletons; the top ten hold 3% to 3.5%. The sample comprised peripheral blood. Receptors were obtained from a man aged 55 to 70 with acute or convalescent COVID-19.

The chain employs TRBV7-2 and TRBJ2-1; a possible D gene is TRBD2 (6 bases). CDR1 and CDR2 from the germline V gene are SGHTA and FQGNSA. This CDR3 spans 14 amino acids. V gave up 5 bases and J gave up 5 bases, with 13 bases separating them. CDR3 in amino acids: CASSPRLGDNEQFF. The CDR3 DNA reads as TGTGCCAGCAGCCCCCGACTAGGCGACAATGAGCAGTTCTTC.

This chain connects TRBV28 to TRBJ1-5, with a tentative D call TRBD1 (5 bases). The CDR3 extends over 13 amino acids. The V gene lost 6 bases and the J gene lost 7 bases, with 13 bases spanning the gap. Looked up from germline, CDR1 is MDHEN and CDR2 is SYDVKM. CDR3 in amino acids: CASSSGVRQPQHF. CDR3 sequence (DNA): TGTGCCAGCAGCTCGGGGGTTCGACAGCCCCAGCATTTT.

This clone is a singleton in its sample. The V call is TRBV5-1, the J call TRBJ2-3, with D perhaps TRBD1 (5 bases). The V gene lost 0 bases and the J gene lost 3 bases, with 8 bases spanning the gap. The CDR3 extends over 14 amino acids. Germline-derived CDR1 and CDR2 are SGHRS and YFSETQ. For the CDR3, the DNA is TGCGCCAGCAGCTTGGGACGGACAACAGATACGCAGTATTTT. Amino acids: CASSLGRTTDTQYF.

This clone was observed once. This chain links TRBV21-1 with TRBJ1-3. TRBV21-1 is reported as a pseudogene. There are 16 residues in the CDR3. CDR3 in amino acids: CASLGDHIPRGNTIYF. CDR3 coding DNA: TGTGCCAGCCTGGGAGACCATATCCCTAGAGGAAACACCATATATTTT.

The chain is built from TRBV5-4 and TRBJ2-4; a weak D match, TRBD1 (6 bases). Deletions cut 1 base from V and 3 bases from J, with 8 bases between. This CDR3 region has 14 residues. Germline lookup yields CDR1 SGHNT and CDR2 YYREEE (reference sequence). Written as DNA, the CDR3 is TGTGCCAGCAGCTTGTCAGGGGACAAAAACATTCAGTACTTC. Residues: CASSLSGDKNIQYF.

The CDR3 sequence is CASSIGSSRASGYEQFF. CDR3 sequence (DNA): TGTGCCAGTAGTATAGGAAGTAGCCGAGCCTCGGGTTATGAGCAGTTCTTC. This chain links TRBV19 with TRBJ2-1; no clear D. Germline CDR1 is LNHDA and CDR2 is SQIVND (reference sequence). The CDR3 consists of 17 residues. With 1 base removed from V and 8 bases from J, the gap between germline ends came to 21 bases. Drawing the rest from reference TRBV19 and TRBJ2-1, the complete variable domain is DGGITQSPKYLFRKEGQNVTLSCEQNLNHDAMYWYRQDPGQGLRLIYYSQIVNDFQKGDIAEGYSVSREKKESFPLTVTSAQKNPTAFYLCASSIGSSRASGYEQFFGPGTRLTVL.